This T cell receptor beta chain appears in the sequencing data of a study of blood T cell repertoires in COVID-19. Overall study context: The samples span acute and convalescent COVID-19 from the United States, Italy and Spain. Sources were T cells, B-cell-depleted T cells, or PBMCs; the material itself was cDNA or gDNA.

Seattle patients were enrolled while actively infected and followed longitudinally. Per the authors' pipeline: By means of reference gene primer amplification, nucleated cell counts were estimated. TCRdb's table, derived via immunoSEQ multiplex PCR, lists solely in-frame clones and lacks some. The V and J calls and clone size were taken over from that table, and D and trimming were inferred from the DNA. The sample shows approximately 320,000 clones, roughly 89% of them seen only once. The clonotype was recovered from a woman aged 30 to 39 with COVID-19, enrolled during active disease. The sequencing input was peripheral blood.

Here the CDR3 reads CASSLGGRGTEAFF. The CDR3 nucleotides read TGTGCCAGCAGCTTGGGGGGGCGCGGCACTGAAGCTTTCTTT. V gene TRBV5-4 combines with J gene TRBJ1-1, with TRBD1 as a possible D gene (6 bases). The CDR3 length is 14 residues. The V and J ends lost 0 bases and 4 bases respectively, with 10 bases between them. The germline V gene encodes CDR1 SGHNT and CDR2 YYREEE (reference sequence).